This entry is about one T cell receptor beta chain. This sample is part of a study of technical replicates of blood from a handful of donors. Some clones are missing from TCRdb's copy, which holds only in-frame ones; the method was immunoSEQ multiplex PCR. The sample lists fewer than 85,000 clones; 80% to 95% were seen once. CDR1 is PRHDT and CDR2 is FYEKMQ in the germline V gene (reference sequence). This CDR3 comprises 16 residues. The ends lost 5 bases at V and 5 bases at J; junction bases unmatched: 12. The genes are TRBV13 and TRBJ2-5, with 9 bases matching TRBD2. This sequence originates from a human donor in good health. The sequenced material came from T cells isolated from PBMCs. CDR3 in amino acids: CASSPAEREVVETQYF. The CDR3 DNA follows: TGTGCCAGCAGCCCGGCCGAGCGGGAGGTCGTTGAGACCCAGTACTTC.